A single sample gave rise to the 7 T cell receptor beta chains below, sequenced in a study of blood T cell repertoires in COVID-19 (dated by TCRdb to the early 2020s). Library construction relied on the immunoSEQ multiplex PCR assay. What TCRdb holds here is the immuneACCESS table cut down to in-frame rearrangements. Part of the clones is not present; checked against another copy, under half of the missing clones reflect an unresolved V gene, and the others are unexplained. The sample includes hundreds of thousands of clones, with about nine tenths observed a single time. The ten biggest clones cover 3% of the sample. Sequenced material: PBMCs or T cells enriched from blood (not recorded which). The receptors stem from a woman aged 45-65 years who had recovered from COVID-19.

This clone came up a few times. The chain combines TRBV19 with TRBJ1-3; possibly TRBD1 for D (5 bases). Germline V gene data show CDR1 as LNHDA and CDR2 as SQIVND (reference sequence). V was clipped by 7 bases and J by 0 bases, with 19 bases between them. This CDR3 is built from 17 residues. CDR3 sequence (DNA): TGTGCCAGTACTTCTAATAGGGCAGGGCGCTCTGGAAACACCATATATTTT. Translating gives CASTSNRAGRSGNTIYF.

This sequence joins TRBV6-6 and TRBJ1-2; D perhaps matches TRBD1 (5 bases). Trimming shortened V by 8 bases and J by 8 bases, and 21 bases separated the two germline ends. CDR3 length equals 14 residues. CDR1 MNHNY and CDR2 SVGAGI come from the germline V gene (reference sequence). The CDR3 DNA is TGTGCCAGCGTGGGAGGCGGCCGGGGGAGCGGCTACACCTTC. Protein product: CASVGGGRGSGYTF.

CDR3 DNA sequence: TGTGCCAGCAGCTTAGGGTCAGGGGCCTATCAGCCCCAGCATTTT. Translation: CASSLGSGAYQPQHF. The chain employs TRBV7-2 and TRBJ1-5, with a weak D call TRBD1 (6 bases). Germline assignment: CDR1 SGHTA and CDR2 FQGNSA. V lost 1 base and J lost 5, with 12 bases in between. The CDR3 extends over 15 amino acids.

The chain links TRBV4-2 to TRBJ2-2, with D tentatively TRBD2 (5 bases). CDR3 length equals 18 residues. Trimming stripped 1 base from V and 1 base from J, with 16 bases between. Germline assignment: CDR1 LGHNA and CDR2 YNFKEQ. The CDR3 here is CASSQGWELFRNTGELFF. DNA of the CDR3: TGTGCCAGCAGCCAAGGCTGGGAGTTGTTCCGGAACACCGGGGAGCTGTTTTTT.

The chain carries TRBV27 and TRBJ2-1; 8 nucleotides agree with TRBD2. CDR3 length: 14 amino acids. Germline-derived CDR1 and CDR2 are MNHEY and SMNVEV (reference sequence). Trimming took 8 bases from V and 6 from J; bases not matched to a gene: 9. The DNA for the CDR3 is TGTGCCAGCGGTCGAGCGGGAGTATCCAATGAGCAGTTCTTC. Translating gives CASGRAGVSNEQFF.

This chain links TRBV1 with TRBJ2-7; TRBD1 reflects the table's D call only, with no check against the DNA. TRBV1 is a recognized pseudogene. CDR3 length: 15 amino acids. The CDR3 DNA sequence: TGCACCAGCAGCCAAGATCAGGGAAGCTCCTACGAGCAGTACTTC. Its protein is CTSSQDQGSSYEQYF.

V gene TRBV18 combines with J gene TRBJ1-5; D is perhaps TRBD1 (6 bases). Trimming took off 3 bases at V and 5 bases at J, with 11 bases between the two ends. The length of the CDR3 is 14 residues. The germline CDR1 and CDR2 sequences are KGHSH and LQKENI. The CDR3 DNA is TGTGCCAGCTCACCTTCGGACAGCGATCAGCCCCAGCATTTT. Its protein is CASSPSDSDQPQHF.